This T cell receptor beta chain was captured in a study of cytomegalovirus exposure and HLA in healthy donors. Amplification used 60 Vbeta primers and 13 Jbeta primers. TCRdb's copy holds only in-frame clones and misses some; the assay was immunoSEQ multiplex PCR. This specimen shows around 200,000 clones; the ten leading clones hold about 1%. The sample taken for sequencing was PBMCs. The TCR was taken from a girl between 2 and 10 years old in good health and CMV-seropositive.

The CDR3: CASSIEGAGQPQHF. Written as DNA, the CDR3 is TGTGCCAGTAGTATAGAAGGCGCCGGGCAGCCCCAGCATTTT. The genes are TRBV19 and TRBJ1-5; D gene unclear. CDR1 and CDR2 from the germline V gene are LNHDA and SQIVND (reference sequence). V dropped 0 bases and J dropped 7 bases, with 10 bases sitting between them. CDR3 length: 14 residues.